The 10 T cell receptor beta chains given below trace back to one sample, sequenced in a study of blood T cell repertoires in COVID-19. The assay was immunoSEQ multiplex PCR, and TCRdb's table has in-frame clones only and misses some. The sample lists over 15,000 clones; 81% were seen once. Sequencing was performed on peripheral blood. Every receptor here comes from a man aged 55 to 70 with acute or convalescent COVID-19.

This clone was detected a few times. V gene TRBV2 combines with J gene TRBJ1-2; D is ambiguous. Germline V gene sequence: CDR1 SNHLY, CDR2 FYNNEI. Trimming took off 6 bases at V and 3 bases at J, with 11 bases between the two ends. The CDR3 loop spans 13 amino acids. CDR3 sequence (DNA): TGTGCCAGCAGAAGGACTGGGGACTATGGCTACACCTTC. Translation: CASRRTGDYGYTF.

The chain carries TRBV28 and TRBJ1-1, with D tentatively TRBD1 (6 bases). Trimming removed 8 bases from V and 6 bases from J, with 19 bases in between. The CDR3 has 14 amino acids. Germline CDR1 and CDR2: MDHEN and SYDVKM. CDR3 amino acids: CASGGAGDRAEAFF. In DNA form, the CDR3 reads TGTGCCAGCGGGGGGGCAGGGGATCGGGCTGAAGCTTTCTTT.

This sequence joins TRBV5-4 and TRBJ1-4; a possible D gene is TRBD1 (5 bases). V was pared by 6 bases and J by 6 bases, with 18 bases between. Germline CDR1 and CDR2: SGHNT and YYREEE (reference sequence). This CDR3 has 15 amino acids. CDR3 coding DNA: TGTGCCAGCACTTCAGGTTTGGGGGGTGATGAAAAACTGTTTTTT. This codes for CASTSGLGGDEKLFF.

This sequence joins TRBV12-3 or TRBV12-4 and TRBJ1-6; TRBD1 might be the D (5 bases). The CDR3 runs 13 residues. Between the trimmed V and J ends, which lost 2 bases and 9 bases, there was a span of 8 bases. CDR3 bases: TGTGCCAGCAGTTTACAGGGTGGTTCACCCCTCCACTTT. This sequence encodes CASSLQGGSPLHF.

The chain has TRBV6-5 and TRBJ1-5; 9 bases map to TRBD1. Unmatched junction bases numbered 4, after V lost 7 bases and J lost 6 bases. Per the germline V gene, CDR1 is MNHEY and CDR2 is SVGAGI. The length of the CDR3 is 13 residues. CDR3 sequence (DNA): TGTGCCAGCAACAGGGGGCCCGTTCAGCCCCAGCATTTT. It yields the protein CASNRGPVQPQHF.

This clone occurred once. The rearrangement links TRBV9 to TRBJ1-3; tentatively, D is TRBD1 (6 bases). V was cut by 0 bases and J by 0 bases, with 7 bases left in between. This CDR3 region has 15 residues. Germline V CDR1 and CDR2: SGDLS, YYNGEE. This chain's CDR3 is CASSVEGDSGNTIYF. CDR3 sequence (DNA): TGTGCCAGCAGCGTAGAGGGGGACTCTGGAAACACCATATATTTT.

J is TRBJ1-6 and V is TRBV14, with 8 bases that match TRBD1. The CDR3 length is 15 residues. V was pared by 4 bases and J by 7 bases, with 6 bases of the junction left unmatched. Looked up from germline, CDR1 is SGHDN and CDR2 is FVKESK. The CDR3 nucleotides read TGTGCCAGCAGCCTCGGACAGGGATTCAATTCACCCCTCCACTTT. This sequence encodes CASSLGQGFNSPLHF.

The V and J genes are TRBV6-4 and TRBJ1-6; weak D call: TRBD1 (5 bases). There are 15 residues in the CDR3. Trimming left V 3 bases short and J 2 bases short, with 8 bases between. Germline V gene sequence: CDR1 MRHNA, CDR2 SNTAGT. The CDR3 is CASSEDSTYNSPLHF. CDR3 DNA: TGTGCCAGCAGTGAAGACAGTACCTATAATTCACCCCTCCACTTT.

This clone has just a few counts. The chain couples TRBV29-1 to TRBJ1-4; 7 nucleotides agree with TRBD1. The CDR3 loop spans 14 amino acids. After removal of 7 bases from V and 4 bases from J, the junction contained 9 bases not matched to a gene. Looked up from germline, CDR1 is SQVTM and CDR2 is ANQGSEA. CDR3: CSAGDSLNNEKLFF. CDR3 DNA sequence: TGCAGCGCTGGGGACAGCCTCAATAATGAAAAACTGTTTTTT. Looking up the rest from reference TRBV29-1 and TRBJ1-4 gives the full variable domain: SAVISQKPSRDICQRGTSLTIQCQVDSQVTMMFWYRQQPGQSLTLIATANQGSEATYESGFVIDKFPISRPNLTFSTLTVSNMSPEDSSIYLCSAGDSLNNEKLFFGSGTQLSVL.

This clone was counted between two and nine times. This rearrangement joins TRBV7-3 to TRBJ2-7, with D possibly matching TRBD2 (6 bases). CDR1 SGHTA and CDR2 FQGTGA come from the germline V gene. The CDR3 contains 13 residues. Trimming pared 6 bases from V and 4 bases from J, leaving 13 bases between. CDR3 sequence (DNA): TGTGCCAGCAGGCTGACCGGGGGATACGAGCAGTACTTC. Amino acids: CASRLTGGYEQYF. Using reference TRBV7-3 and TRBJ2-7 for the parts outside the CDR3, the full variable domain is GAGVSQTPSNKVTEKGKYVELRCDPISGHTALYWYRQSLGQGPEFLIYFQGTGAADDSGLPNDRFFAVRPEGSVSTLKIQRTERGDSAVYLCASRLTGGYEQYFGPGTRLTVT.